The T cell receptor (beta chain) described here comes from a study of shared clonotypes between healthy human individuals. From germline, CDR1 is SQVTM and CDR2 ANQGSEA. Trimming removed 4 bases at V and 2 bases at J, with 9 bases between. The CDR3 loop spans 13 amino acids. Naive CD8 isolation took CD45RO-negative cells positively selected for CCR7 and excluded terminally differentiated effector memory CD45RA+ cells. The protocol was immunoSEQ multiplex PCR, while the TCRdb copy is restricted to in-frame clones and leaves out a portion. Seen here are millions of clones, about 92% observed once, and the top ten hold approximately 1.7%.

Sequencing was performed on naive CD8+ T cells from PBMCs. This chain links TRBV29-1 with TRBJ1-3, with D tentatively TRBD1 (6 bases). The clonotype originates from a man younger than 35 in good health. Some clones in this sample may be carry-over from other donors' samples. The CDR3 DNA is TGCAGCGTTGCGACAGGTACTGGAAACACCATATATTTT. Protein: CSVATGTGNTIYF.